The 13 T cell receptor beta chains in this list originate from one sample, sequenced in a study of preoperative IRX-2 immunotherapy in early breast cancer. Noted treatment: preoperative locoregional IRX-2 cytokine immunotherapy. Libraries were prepared by immunoSEQ multiplex PCR; TCRdb keeps only in-frame clonotypes and omits some of them. The sample has under 30,000 clones; 85% to 90% are singletons. Here the sequenced sample was tumor tissue, taken after IRX-2 immunotherapy. The receptors shown here come from a human donor with breast cancer.

The rearrangement joins TRBV5-1 to TRBJ1-4, with unresolved D. This CDR3 contains 15 residues. The V end was cut by 5 bases, the J end by 0 bases, with 11 bases between. The V gene's germline CDR1 is SGHRS and CDR2 YFSETQ. CDR3 region: CASRSDGTTNEKLFF. CDR3 sequence (DNA): TGCGCCAGCAGATCTGACGGCACAACTAATGAAAAACTGTTTTTT.

CDR3 bases: TGTGCCAGCAGCCAGGGTGGGCGGGACACAGATACGCAGTATTTT. This encodes CASSQGGRDTDTQYF. V gene TRBV4-2 combines with J gene TRBJ2-3; a possible D gene is TRBD2 (6 bases). The CDR3 contains 15 residues. Germline loops: CDR1 LGHNA, CDR2 YNFKEQ. V was clipped by 3 bases and J by 2 bases, with 12 bases between them.

This chain links TRBV7-6 with TRBJ1-1, with TRBD1 as a possible D gene (6 bases). Trimming took 5 bases from V and 6 from J, leaving 13 bases between them. The CDR3 runs 13 residues. Germline V gives CDR1 SGHVS, CDR2 FNYEAQ. CDR3 sequence reads: CASSPTGWSEAFF. In nucleotides, the CDR3 is TGTGCCAGCAGCCCCACAGGGTGGTCTGAAGCTTTCTTT.

The rearrangement links TRBV2 to TRBJ2-1, with 8 nucleotides matching TRBD1. The V segment lost 5 bases and the J segment 5 bases; nucleotides outside the gene matches: 2. This CDR3 comprises 13 residues. Germline lookup yields CDR1 SNHLY and CDR2 FYNNEI. The chain's CDR3 is CASSWTGNNEQFF. The CDR3 nucleotides are TGTGCCAGCAGTTGGACAGGGAACAATGAGCAGTTCTTC.

The V and J genes are TRBV10-1 and TRBJ1-1; possible D gene TRBD1, 5 bases. Germline CDR1 WNHNN, CDR2 SYGVQD (reference sequence). The V gene lost 2 bases and the J gene lost 1 base, with 11 bases spanning the gap. The length of the CDR3 is 15 residues. The CDR3 bases are TGCGCCAGCAGTGAGCATGGGGGACCGAACACTGAAGCTTTCTTT. This codes for CASSEHGGPNTEAFF.

This chain uses TRBV5-1 with TRBJ1-4; 7 bases line up with TRBD1. The J segment lost 10 bases and the V segment lost 4 bases, leaving 10 bases of the junction unmatched. Germline V gene sequence: CDR1 SGHRS, CDR2 YFSETQ. This CDR3 spans 14 amino acids. CDR3 coding DNA: TGCGCCAGCAGCCCATACAGGGGTGACGGAAAACTGTTTTTT. This encodes CASSPYRGDGKLFF.

This chain joins TRBV10-3 and TRBJ2-7; possible D gene TRBD2, 5 bases. Germline V gene lookup returns CDR1 ENHRY and CDR2 SYGVKD. The CDR3 has 15 amino acids. Trimming took 4 bases from V and 0 from J, leaving 13 bases between them. For the CDR3, the DNA is TGTGCCATCAGTGCGGGCGCGGGTAGCTCCTACGAGCAGTACTTC. It is translated as CAISAGAGSSYEQYF.

The V and J genes are TRBV7-2 and TRBJ2-3; possibly TRBD2 for D (6 bases). The length of the CDR3 is 16 residues. V was cut by 1 base and J by 0 bases, with 11 bases left in between. Germline lookup yields CDR1 SGHTA and CDR2 FQGNSA. The CDR3 spells CASSLGIAASTDTQYF. In DNA, the CDR3 is TGTGCCAGCAGCTTAGGGATAGCGGCTAGCACAGATACGCAGTATTTT.

This clone was detected only once. The chain is built from TRBV10-3 and TRBJ2-1; D unresolved. Germline V CDR1 and CDR2: ENHRY, SYGVKD. V dropped 5 bases and J dropped 3 bases, with 8 bases sitting between them. The CDR3 sequence is 13 residues long. The CDR3 reads CAISNDNYNEQFF. In nucleotides, the CDR3 is TGTGCCATCAGTAACGACAACTACAATGAGCAGTTCTTC.

The V and J genes are TRBV10-1 and TRBJ1-2; no firm D call. The V end lost 3 bases, the J end lost 0 bases, and 5 bases lay between the germline ends. CDR1 and CDR2 from the germline V gene are WNHNN and SYGVQD (reference sequence). The CDR3 contains 13 residues. The CDR3 sequence: CASSEDPNYGYTF. CDR3 nucleotide sequence: TGCGCCAGCAGTGAAGACCCTAACTATGGCTACACCTTC.

The V call is TRBV30, the J call TRBJ2-5; the D is unclear. Germline-derived CDR1 and CDR2 are GTSNPN and SVGIG (reference sequence). The CDR3 is made up of 12 amino acids. V was clipped by 3 bases and J by 4 bases, with 9 bases between them. This CDR3 reads CAWSLIAETQYF. The CDR3 nucleotides are TGTGCCTGGAGCCTCATTGCAGAGACCCAGTACTTC.

The J gene is TRBJ2-3, the V gene TRBV6-5; 9 bases map to TRBD2. J was trimmed by 3 bases and V by 0 bases; bases with no gene match: 4. The CDR3 sequence is 16 residues long. Germline CDR1 is MNHEY and CDR2 is SVGAGI. CDR3 residues: CASSYSLSGGTDTQYF. In DNA, the CDR3 is TGTGCCAGCAGTTACTCGCTTAGCGGGGGTACAGATACGCAGTATTTT.

The V call is TRBV7-9, the J call TRBJ2-4, with 8 bases identical to TRBD1. The germline V gene encodes CDR1 SEHNR and CDR2 FQNEAQ (reference sequence). This CDR3 comprises 15 residues. Trimming removed 5 bases from V and 1 base from J; junction bases left unmatched: 4. This CDR3 is CASSRQGMAKNIQYF. The CDR3 DNA sequence: TGTGCCAGCAGCCGACAGGGGATGGCCAAAAACATTCAGTACTTC.